The text below deals with one T cell receptor (beta chain). This entry is derived from a study of blood T cell repertoires in COVID-19. Original processing methods: Scientists estimated how many nucleated cells there were by amplifying reference gene primers. Here immunoSEQ multiplex PCR was the method, and the copy in TCRdb shows in-frame clones only, minus some. V, J and clone size are those of that table, while D and trimming were read from the DNA. The repertoire consists of about 140,000 clones, with approximately 80% occurring once and the leading ten covering 1.5% to 2%. Germline lookup yields CDR1 SGHTA and CDR2 FQGNSA. The CDR3 length is 15 residues. V was pared by 3 bases and J by 4 bases, with 9 bases of the junction left unmatched.

This TCR came from a woman between 18 and 29 years old who had been exposed to COVID-19. The specimen sequenced was PBMCs or T cells enriched from blood (not recorded which). This chain joins TRBV7-2 and TRBJ2-7; TRBD1 aligns across 7 bases. CDR3 in amino acids: CASSFPGNRGYEQYF. The CDR3 nucleotides read TGTGCCAGCAGCTTTCCGGGAAACAGGGGTTACGAGCAGTACTTC.